The clone carrying this T cell receptor beta chain was seen only once. This specimen belongs to a study of technical replicates of blood from several donors. Germline assignment: CDR1 MNHEY and CDR2 SMNVEV (reference sequence). Germline trimming cut 5 bases from V and 1 base from J; bases unmatched to any gene: 9. CDR3 size: 19 residues. Some clones are missing from TCRdb's copy, which holds only in-frame ones; the method was immunoSEQ multiplex PCR. This repertoire shows 84,000 or so clones, 90% to 95% found once; its top ten account for less than 0.3%. The TCR was taken from a human donor in good health. V is TRBV27 and J is TRBJ2-2; 14 nucleotides line up with TRBD2. Source material: T cells isolated from PBMCs. CDR3 sequence (DNA): TGTGCCAGCAGTCCGGGGACTAGCGGGAGTAGTTGGAACACCGGGGAGCTGTTTTTT. Its translation is CASSPGTSGSSWNTGELFF.